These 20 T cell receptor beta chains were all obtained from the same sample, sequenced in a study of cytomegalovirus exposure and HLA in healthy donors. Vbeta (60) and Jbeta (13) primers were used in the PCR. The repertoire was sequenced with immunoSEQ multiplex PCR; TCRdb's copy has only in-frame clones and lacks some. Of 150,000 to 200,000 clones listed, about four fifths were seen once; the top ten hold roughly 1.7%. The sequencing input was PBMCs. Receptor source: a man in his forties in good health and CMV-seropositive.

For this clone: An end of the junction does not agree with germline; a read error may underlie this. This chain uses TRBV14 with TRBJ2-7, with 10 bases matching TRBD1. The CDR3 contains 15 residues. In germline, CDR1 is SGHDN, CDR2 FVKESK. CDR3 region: CASGHPDRGLYEQYF. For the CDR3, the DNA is TGTGCCAGCGGCCATCCCGACAGGGGGCTCTACGAGCAGTACTTC.

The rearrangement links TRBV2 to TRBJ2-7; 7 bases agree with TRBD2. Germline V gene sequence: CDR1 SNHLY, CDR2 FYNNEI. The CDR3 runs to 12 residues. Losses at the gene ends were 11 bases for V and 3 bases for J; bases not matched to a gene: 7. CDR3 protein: CAGGREHYEQYF. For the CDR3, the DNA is TGTGCCGGGGGGAGGGAACACTACGAGCAGTACTTC.

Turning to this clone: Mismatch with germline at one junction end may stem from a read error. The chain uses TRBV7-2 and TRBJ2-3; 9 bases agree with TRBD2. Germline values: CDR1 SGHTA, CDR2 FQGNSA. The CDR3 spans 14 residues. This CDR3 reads CASSVAGAGDTQYF. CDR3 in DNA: TGTGCCAGCAGCGTAGCGGGAGCCGGGGATACGCAGTATTTT.

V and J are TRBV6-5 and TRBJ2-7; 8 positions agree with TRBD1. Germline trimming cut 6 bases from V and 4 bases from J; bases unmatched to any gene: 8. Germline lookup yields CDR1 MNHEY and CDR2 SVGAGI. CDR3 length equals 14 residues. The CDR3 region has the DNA TGTGCCAGCAGCTTCGACAGGGGACCGTACGAGCAGTACTTC. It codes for CASSFDRGPYEQYF.

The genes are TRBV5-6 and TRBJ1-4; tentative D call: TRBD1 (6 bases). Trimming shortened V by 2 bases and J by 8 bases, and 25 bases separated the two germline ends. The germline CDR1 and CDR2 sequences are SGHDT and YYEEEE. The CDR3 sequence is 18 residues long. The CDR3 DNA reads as TGTGCCAGCAGCTTCTCCCCCCGCGGGGGGGGCCAGGGGGAAAAACTGTTTTTT. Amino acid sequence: CASSFSPRGGGQGEKLFF.

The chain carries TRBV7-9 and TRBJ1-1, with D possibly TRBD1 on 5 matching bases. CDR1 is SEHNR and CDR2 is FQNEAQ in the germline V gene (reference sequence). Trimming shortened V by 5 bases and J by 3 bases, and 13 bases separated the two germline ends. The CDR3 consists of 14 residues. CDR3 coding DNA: TGTGCCAGCAGCGCCAGCAGGGAGGACACTGAAGCTTTCTTT. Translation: CASSASREDTEAFF.

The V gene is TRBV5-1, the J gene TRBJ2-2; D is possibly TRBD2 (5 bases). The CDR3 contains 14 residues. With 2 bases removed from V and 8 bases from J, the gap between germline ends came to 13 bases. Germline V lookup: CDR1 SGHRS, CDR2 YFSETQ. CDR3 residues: CASSLYEGIGELFF. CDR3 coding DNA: TGCGCCAGCAGCTTATACGAGGGCATAGGGGAGCTGTTTTTT.

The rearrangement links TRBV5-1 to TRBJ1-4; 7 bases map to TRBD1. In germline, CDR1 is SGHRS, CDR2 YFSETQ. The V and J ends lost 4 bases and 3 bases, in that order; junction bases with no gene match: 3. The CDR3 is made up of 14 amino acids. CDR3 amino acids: CASSPGQPNEKLFF. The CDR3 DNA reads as TGCGCCAGCAGCCCGGGACAGCCTAATGAAAAACTGTTTTTT.

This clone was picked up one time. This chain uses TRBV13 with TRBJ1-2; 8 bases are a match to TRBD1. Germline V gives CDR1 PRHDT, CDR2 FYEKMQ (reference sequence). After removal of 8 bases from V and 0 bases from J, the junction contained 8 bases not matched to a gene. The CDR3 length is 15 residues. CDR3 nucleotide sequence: TGTGCCAGCTCGGGCAGGGGGCTCTCTAACTATGGCTACACCTTC. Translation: CASSGRGLSNYGYTF.

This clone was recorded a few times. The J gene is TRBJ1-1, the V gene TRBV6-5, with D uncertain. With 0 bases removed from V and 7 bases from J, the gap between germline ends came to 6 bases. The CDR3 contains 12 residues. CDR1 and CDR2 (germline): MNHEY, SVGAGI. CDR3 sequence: CASSYSGREAFF. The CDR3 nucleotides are TGTGCCAGCAGTTACTCGGGCCGTGAAGCTTTCTTT.

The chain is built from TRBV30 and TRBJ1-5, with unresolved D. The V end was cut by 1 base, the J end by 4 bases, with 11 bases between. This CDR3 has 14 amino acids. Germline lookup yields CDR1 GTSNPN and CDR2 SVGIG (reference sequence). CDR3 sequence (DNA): TGTGCCTGGAGTGGGGGAGGGATAAATCAGCCCCAGCATTTT. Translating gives CAWSGGGINQPQHF.

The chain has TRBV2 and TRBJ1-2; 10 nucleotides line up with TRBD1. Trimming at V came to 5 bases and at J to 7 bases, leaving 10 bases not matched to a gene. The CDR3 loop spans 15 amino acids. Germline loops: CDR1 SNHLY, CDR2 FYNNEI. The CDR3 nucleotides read TGTGCCAGCAGTCAGACCCCGGGACAGGGGATTGGCTACACCTTC. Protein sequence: CASSQTPGQGIGYTF.

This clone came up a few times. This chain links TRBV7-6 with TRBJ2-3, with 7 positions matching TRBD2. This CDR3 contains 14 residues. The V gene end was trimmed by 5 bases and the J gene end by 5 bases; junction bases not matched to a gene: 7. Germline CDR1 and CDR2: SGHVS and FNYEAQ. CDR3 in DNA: TGTGCCAGCAGCCCACGAAGGGAGGGAGATACGCAGTATTTT. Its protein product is CASSPRREGDTQYF.

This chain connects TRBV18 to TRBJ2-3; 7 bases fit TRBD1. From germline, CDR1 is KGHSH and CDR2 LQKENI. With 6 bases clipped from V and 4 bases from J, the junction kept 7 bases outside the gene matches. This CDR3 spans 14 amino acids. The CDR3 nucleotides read TGTGCCAGCTCCCCTACGGACAGGTCAGATACGCAGTATTTT. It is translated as CASSPTDRSDTQYF.

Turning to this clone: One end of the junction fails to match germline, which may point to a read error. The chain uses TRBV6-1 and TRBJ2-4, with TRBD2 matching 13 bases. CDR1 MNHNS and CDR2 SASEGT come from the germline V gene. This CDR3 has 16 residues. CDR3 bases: TGTGCCAGCAGTCAAGGGACTAGCGGGAAAGGGAACAGTCAGTACTTC. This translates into CASSQGTSGKGNSQYF.

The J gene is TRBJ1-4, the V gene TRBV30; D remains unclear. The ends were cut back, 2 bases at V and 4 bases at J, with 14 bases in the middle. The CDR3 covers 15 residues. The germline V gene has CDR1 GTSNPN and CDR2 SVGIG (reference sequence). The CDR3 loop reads CAWSPLGVNNEKLFF. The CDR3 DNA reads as TGTGCCTGGAGTCCCCTCGGGGTTAATAATGAAAAACTGTTTTTT.

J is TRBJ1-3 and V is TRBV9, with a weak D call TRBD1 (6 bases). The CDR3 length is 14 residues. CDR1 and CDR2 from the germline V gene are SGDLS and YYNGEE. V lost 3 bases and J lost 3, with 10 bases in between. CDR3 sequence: CASSEDSFGNTIYF. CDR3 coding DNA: TGTGCCAGCAGCGAGGACAGTTTTGGAAACACCATATATTTT.

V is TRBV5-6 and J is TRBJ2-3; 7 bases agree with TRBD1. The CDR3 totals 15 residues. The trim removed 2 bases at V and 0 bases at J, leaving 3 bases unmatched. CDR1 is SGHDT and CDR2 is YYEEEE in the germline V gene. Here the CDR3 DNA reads TGTGCCAGCAGCTTCCTGGACAGGAGCACAGATACGCAGTATTTT. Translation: CASSFLDRSTDTQYF. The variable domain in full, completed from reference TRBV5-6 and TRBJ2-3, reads DAGVTQSPTHLIKTRGQQVTLRCSPKSGHDTVSWYQQALGQGPQFIFQYYEEEERQRGNFPDRFSGHQFPNYSSELNVNALLLGDSALYLCASSFLDRSTDTQYFGPGTRLTVL.

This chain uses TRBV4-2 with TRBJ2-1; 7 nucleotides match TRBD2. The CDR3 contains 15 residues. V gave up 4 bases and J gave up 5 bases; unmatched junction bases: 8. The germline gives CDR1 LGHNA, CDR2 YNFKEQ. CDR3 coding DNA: TGTGCCAGCAGCCTAACTAGCGAGTCAAACAATGAGCAGTTCTTC. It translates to CASSLTSESNNEQFF.

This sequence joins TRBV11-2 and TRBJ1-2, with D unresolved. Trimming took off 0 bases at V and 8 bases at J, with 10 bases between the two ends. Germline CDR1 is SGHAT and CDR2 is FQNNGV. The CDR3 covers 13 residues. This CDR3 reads CASSLDRREGYTF. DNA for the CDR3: TGTGCCAGCAGCTTAGACAGGCGGGAGGGCTACACCTTC.